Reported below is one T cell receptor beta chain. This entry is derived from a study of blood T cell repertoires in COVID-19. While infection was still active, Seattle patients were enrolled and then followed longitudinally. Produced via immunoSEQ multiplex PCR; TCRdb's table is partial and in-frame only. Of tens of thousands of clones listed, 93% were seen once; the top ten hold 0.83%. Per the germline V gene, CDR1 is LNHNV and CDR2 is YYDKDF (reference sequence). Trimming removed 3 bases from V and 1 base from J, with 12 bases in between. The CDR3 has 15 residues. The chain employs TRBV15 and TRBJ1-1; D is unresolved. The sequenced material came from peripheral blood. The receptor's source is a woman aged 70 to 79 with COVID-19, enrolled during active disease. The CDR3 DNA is TGTGCCACCAGCAGGGGCAAACTCGCGAACACTGAAGCTTTCTTT. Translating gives CATSRGKLANTEAFF. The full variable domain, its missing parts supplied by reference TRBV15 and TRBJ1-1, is DAMVIQNPRYQVTQFGKPVTLSCSQTLNHNVMYWYQQKSSQAPKLLFHYYDKDFNNEADTPDNFQSRRPNTSFCFLDIRSPGLGDTAMYLCATSRGKLANTEAFFGQGTRLTVV.